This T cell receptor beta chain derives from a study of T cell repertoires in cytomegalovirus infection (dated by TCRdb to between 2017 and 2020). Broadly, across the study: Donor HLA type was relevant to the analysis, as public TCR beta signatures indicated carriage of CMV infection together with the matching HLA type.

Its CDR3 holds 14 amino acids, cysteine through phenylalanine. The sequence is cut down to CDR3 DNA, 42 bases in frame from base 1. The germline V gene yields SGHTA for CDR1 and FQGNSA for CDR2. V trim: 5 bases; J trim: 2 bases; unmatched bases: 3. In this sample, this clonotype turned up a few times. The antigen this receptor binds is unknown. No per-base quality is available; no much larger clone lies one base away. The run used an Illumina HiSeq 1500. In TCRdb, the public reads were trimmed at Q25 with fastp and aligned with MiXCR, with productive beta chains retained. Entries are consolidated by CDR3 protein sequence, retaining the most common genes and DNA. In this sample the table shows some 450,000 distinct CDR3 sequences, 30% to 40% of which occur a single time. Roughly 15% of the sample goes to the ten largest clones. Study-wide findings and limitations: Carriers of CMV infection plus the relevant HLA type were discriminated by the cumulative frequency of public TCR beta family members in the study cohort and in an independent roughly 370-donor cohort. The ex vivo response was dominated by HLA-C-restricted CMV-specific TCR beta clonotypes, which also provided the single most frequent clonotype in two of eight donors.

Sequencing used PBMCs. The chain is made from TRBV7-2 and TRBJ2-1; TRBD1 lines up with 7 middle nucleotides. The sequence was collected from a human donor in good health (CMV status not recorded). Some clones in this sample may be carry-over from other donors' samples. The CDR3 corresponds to CASSHGTAYNEQFF. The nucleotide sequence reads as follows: TGTGCCAGCAGCCACGGGACAGCCTACAATGAGCAGTTCTTC.